This entry is about one T cell receptor beta chain. The antigen is unknown. It was autoimmune disease history or systemic immunosuppression that excluded patients. This record comes from a study of OX40 agonist ivuxolimab in advanced cancers. The overall study: The dose-escalation cohort was around 83% male, with a mean age of 60 years, ranging roughly 20 to 90.

The germline V gene has CDR1 SQVTM and CDR2 ANQGSEA. There are 12 residues in the CDR3. V lost 4 bases, J lost 3 bases, and 9 bases lay in between. Using immunoSEQ multiplex PCR, the repertoire was profiled, and TCRdb retains in-frame clones only, with some absent. Among 76,000 or so clones listed, approximately 86% were seen once. General observations from the study: Clonal expansion was seen in CD4+ and CD8+ blood T cells by week 6 at 0.1 to 3.0 mg/kg.

The receptor comes from an adult with an advanced solid tumor such as melanoma, head and neck, liver or kidney cancer. The chain links TRBV29-1 to TRBJ1-2, with no clear D. Source: CD4+ or CD8+ T cells sorted from blood, taken in a trial of the OX40 agonist ivuxolimab. The CDR3 DNA follows: TGCAGCGTTGTGAGCCAGTACTATGGCTACACCTTC. Translating it yields CSVVSQYYGYTF.